These 29 T cell receptor beta chains share one sample of origin, sequenced in a study of T cell responses to AZD1222 COVID-19 vaccine. Generated by immunoSEQ multiplex PCR, the TCRdb table keeps only in-frame clones and is missing some. The sample has 75,000 to 95,000 clones, approximately 81% seen once. The sequencing used peripheral blood, collected on day 0 of AZD1222 vaccination. These receptors originate from an adult in good health.

This clone appeared a few times. V usage is TRBV28 and J usage is TRBJ2-7; weak D call: TRBD1 (6 bases). The CDR3 is 14 amino acids. V was trimmed by 6 bases and J by 1 base, leaving 13 bases between them. CDR1 and CDR2 from the germline V gene are MDHEN and SYDVKM. CDR3 nucleotides: TGTGCCAGCAGCCCGGTCGACAGGTCCTACGAGCAGTACTTC. The encoded protein is CASSPVDRSYEQYF. The whole variable domain, filled in from reference TRBV28 and TRBJ2-7, reads DVKVTQSSRYLVKRTGEKVFLECVQDMDHENMFWYRQDPGLGLRLIYFSYDVKMKEKGDIPEGYSVSREKKERFSLILESASTNQTSMYLCASSPVDRSYEQYFGPGTRLTVT.

V is TRBV10-3 and J is TRBJ1-5, with TRBD1 as a possible D gene (5 bases). The CDR3 contains 15 residues. V was pared by 2 bases and J by 0 bases, with 8 bases between. Germline values: CDR1 ENHRY, CDR2 SYGVKD. The CDR3 DNA sequence: TGTGCCATCAGTGAGGACAGTTATAGCAATCAGCCCCAGCATTTT. It encodes CAISEDSYSNQPQHF.

This clone was seen only a few times. This chain connects TRBV12-5 to TRBJ1-3, with D possibly TRBD1 on 6 matching bases. V was cut by 0 bases and J by 0 bases, with 12 bases left in between. This CDR3 is built from 17 residues. The germline V gene has CDR1 LGHNT and CDR2 FRNRAP. CDR3 in DNA: TGTGCTAGTGGTTTGGTACATGGGGGGCCCTCTGGAAACACCATATATTTT. Amino acids: CASGLVHGGPSGNTIYF. The full variable domain, with the rest looked up from reference TRBV12-5 and TRBJ1-3, is DARVTQTPRHKVTEMGQEVTMRCQPILGHNTVFWYRQTMMQGLELLAYFRNRAPLDDSGMPKDRFSAEMPDATLATLKIQPSEPRDSAVYFCASGLVHGGPSGNTIYFGEGSWLTVV.

The chain is built from TRBV2 and TRBJ2-7; 10 bases map to TRBD1. The CDR3 is made up of 15 amino acids. J was trimmed by 4 bases and V by 3 bases; bases with no gene match: 6. Germline CDR1 and CDR2: SNHLY and FYNNEI. CDR3 sequence reads: CASSDLWTGGYEQYF. The CDR3 DNA reads as TGTGCCAGCAGTGACCTGTGGACAGGGGGTTACGAGCAGTACTTC.

This sequence joins TRBV20-1 and TRBJ2-5; no clear D gene. The germline V and J ends were trimmed by 5 bases and 5 bases, with 9 bases remaining between them. The CDR3 sequence is 11 residues long. Germline assignment: CDR1 DFQATT and CDR2 SNEGSKA (reference sequence). CDR3 sequence (DNA): TGCAGTGCTCAGACACCGGAGACCCAGTACTTC. Protein product: CSAQTPETQYF.

The V and J genes are TRBV2 and TRBJ2-4; D might be TRBD1 (5 bases). Trimming pared 3 bases from V and 3 bases from J, leaving 9 bases between. CDR3 size: 14 residues. Germline V gene sequence: CDR1 SNHLY, CDR2 FYNNEI. In DNA, the CDR3 is TGTGCCAGCAGTGACAGGGATGGCAAAAACATTCAGTACTTC. It is translated as CASSDRDGKNIQYF.

The V gene is TRBV12-3 or TRBV12-4, the J gene TRBJ1-1; D is undetermined. With 1 base removed from V and 5 bases from J, the gap between germline ends came to 8 bases. CDR3 length: 13 residues. DNA for the CDR3: TGTGCCAGCAGTTTAGATCCGAGTACTGAAGCTTTCTTT. The encoded protein is CASSLDPSTEAFF.

The CDR3 sequence is CASSLTRNTEAFF. In DNA, the CDR3 is TGTGCCAGCAGCTTAACACGGAACACTGAAGCTTTCTTT. The chain couples TRBV7-3 to TRBJ1-1; D ambiguous. V shed 0 bases and J shed 1 base, with 3 bases lying between them. Germline lookup yields CDR1 SGHTA and CDR2 FQGTGA. This CDR3 is built from 13 residues.

The genes are TRBV12-5 and TRBJ2-5; D unresolved. Germline loops: CDR1 LGHNT, CDR2 FRNRAP. The CDR3 runs to 11 residues. V was shortened by 2 bases and J by 5 bases, with 3 bases between the two germline ends. CDR3 region: CASGLIETQYF. CDR3 sequence (DNA): TGTGCTAGTGGTTTGATCGAGACCCAGTACTTC.

The gene calls are TRBV7-3 and TRBJ2-2, with unresolved D. V was trimmed by 2 bases and J by 4 bases, leaving 17 bases between them. CDR1 and CDR2 from the germline V gene are SGHTA and FQGTGA. CDR3 size: 17 residues. The CDR3 loop reads CASSLRDALYGTGELFF. The CDR3 bases are TGTGCCAGCAGCTTACGTGACGCCCTATACGGCACCGGGGAGCTGTTTTTT.

This chain uses TRBV2 with TRBJ2-1; D gene unclear. The V gene's germline CDR1 is SNHLY and CDR2 FYNNEI. CDR3 size: 13 residues. The V end lost 8 bases, the J end lost 5 bases, and 13 bases lay between the germline ends. The CDR3 DNA reads as TGTGCCAGCGGAACGGAAAGCGACAATGAGCAGTTCTTC. Its protein is CASGTESDNEQFF.

J is TRBJ1-6 and V is TRBV19; no definite D call. The CDR3 spans 14 residues. V was clipped by 4 bases and J by 6 bases, with 10 bases between them. The V gene's germline CDR1 is LNHDA and CDR2 SQIVND (reference sequence). The CDR3 region is CASSTQTSNSPLHF. The DNA for the CDR3 is TGTGCCAGTAGTACCCAGACCAGTAATTCACCCCTCCACTTT.

The V call is TRBV24-1, the J call TRBJ2-3; D may be TRBD2 (5 bases). Trimming cost V 10 bases and J 2 bases, with 15 bases left between them. The CDR3 sequence is 14 residues long. Germline lookup yields CDR1 KGHDR and CDR2 SFDVKD. The CDR3 loop reads CATASRAATDTQYF. For the CDR3, the DNA is TGTGCCACGGCCTCGAGGGCCGCCACAGATACGCAGTATTTT.

This chain uses TRBV2 with TRBJ2-5; 8 nucleotides agree with TRBD1. The CDR3 sequence is 16 residues long. The germline gives CDR1 SNHLY, CDR2 FYNNEI. V lost 3 bases and J lost 2; bases outside the gene matches: 8. In DNA, the CDR3 is TGTGCCAGCAGTGACCTTGACGGGACAGGTCAAGAGACCCAGTACTTC. This codes for CASSDLDGTGQETQYF.

This clone showed up just a few times. This chain joins TRBV19 and TRBJ2-7; 7 nucleotides match TRBD1. Germline V gene data show CDR1 as LNHDA and CDR2 as SQIVND (reference sequence). J gave up 0 bases and V 5 bases, and 4 bases lay outside the gene matches. The CDR3 has 14 residues. In DNA form, the CDR3 reads TGTGCCAGTAGTGGACAGGTTAACTCCTACGAGCAGTACTTC. This translates into CASSGQVNSYEQYF.

The V call is TRBV7-8, the J call TRBJ2-2; D unclear. From germline, CDR1 is SGHVS and CDR2 FQNEAQ. Deletions cut 5 bases from V and 3 bases from J, with 4 bases between. The CDR3 has 12 residues. CDR3 protein: CASSRYTGELFF. CDR3 DNA: TGTGCCAGCAGCCGCTACACCGGGGAGCTGTTTTTT.

The chain joins TRBV13 to TRBJ1-6; TRBD1 agrees at 9 bases. The J segment lost 8 bases and the V segment lost 6 bases, leaving 5 bases of the junction unmatched. The CDR3 extends over 14 amino acids. Germline assignment: CDR1 PRHDT and CDR2 FYEKMQ (reference sequence). CDR3: CASSPGQGHSPLHF. The CDR3 DNA sequence: TGTGCCAGCAGTCCGGGACAGGGTCATTCACCCCTCCACTTT.

The chain is built from TRBV18 and TRBJ2-7; perhaps TRBD1 as D (7 bases). The CDR3 consists of 15 residues. The germline V gene has CDR1 KGHSH and CDR2 LQKENI. The ends were cut back, 0 bases at V and 4 bases at J, with 13 bases in the middle. The CDR3 DNA reads as TGTGCCAGCTCACCACCCGCGGGACAGAGGTACGAGCAGTACTTC. Protein product: CASSPPAGQRYEQYF.

The J gene is TRBJ1-1, the V gene TRBV6-5; TRBD1 is a possible D gene (5 bases). Germline loops: CDR1 MNHEY, CDR2 SVGAGI. The CDR3 is made up of 14 amino acids. The V gene lost 4 bases and the J gene lost 0 bases, with 9 bases spanning the gap. The CDR3: CASSSGLLNTEAFF. The CDR3 bases are TGTGCCAGCAGTTCGGGACTGTTGAACACTGAAGCTTTCTTT.

The gene calls are TRBV27 and TRBJ1-5; 7 bases match TRBD1. Germline CDR1 and CDR2: MNHEY and SMNVEV (reference sequence). The V gene end was trimmed by 3 bases and the J gene end by 4 bases; junction bases not matched to a gene: 6. This CDR3 is 15 amino acids long. The CDR3, as DNA: TGTGCCAGCAGTTTTTGGGACAGACTTAATCAGCCCCAGCATTTT. It encodes CASSFWDRLNQPQHF.

The chain links TRBV7-2 to TRBJ2-5; D is possibly TRBD2 (5 bases). Germline V gene data show CDR1 as SGHTA and CDR2 as FQGNSA. CDR3 length: 13 residues. The V and J ends lost 1 base and 4 bases respectively, with 7 bases between them. CDR3 bases: TGTGCCAGCAGCTTAGTAGGAGGAGAGACCCAGTACTTC. Translating it yields CASSLVGGETQYF.

This clone was counted between two and nine times. The J gene is TRBJ2-1, the V gene TRBV2; tentatively, D is TRBD1 (6 bases). V lost 0 bases and J 4 bases, leaving 7 bases between the germline ends. Germline CDR1 SNHLY, CDR2 FYNNEI. This CDR3 region has 14 residues. The CDR3 here is CASSEAGAYNEQFF. The CDR3 DNA sequence: TGTGCCAGCAGTGAAGCGGGGGCATACAATGAGCAGTTCTTC.

The J gene is TRBJ1-1, the V gene TRBV7-2; no firm D call. The CDR3 covers 15 residues. Per the germline V gene, CDR1 is SGHTA and CDR2 is FQGNSA. V was pared by 1 base and J by 0 bases, with 9 bases between. CDR3 DNA: TGTGCCAGCAGCTTAGGTATGGGCCTGAACACTGAAGCTTTCTTT. Translating it yields CASSLGMGLNTEAFF.

The CDR3 region is CASSFSGGPPYNEQFF. The CDR3 nucleotides read TGTGCCAGCAGTTTTAGCGGGGGCCCCCCCTACAATGAGCAGTTCTTC. The rearrangement joins TRBV27 to TRBJ2-1; 9 bases match TRBD2. This CDR3 has 16 amino acids. The germline V gene has CDR1 MNHEY and CDR2 SMNVEV (reference sequence). V was pared by 3 bases and J by 2 bases, with 5 bases of the junction left unmatched.

The chain is built from TRBV4-3 and TRBJ2-7; tentative D call: TRBD1 (5 bases). V gave up 4 bases and J gave up 1 base, with 14 bases separating them. The germline CDR1 and CDR2 sequences are LGHNA and YSLEER. This CDR3 has 15 residues. The CDR3 spells CASSPQQVPSYEQYF. In DNA, the CDR3 is TGCGCCAGCAGCCCCCAACAGGTACCATCCTACGAGCAGTACTTC.

The rearrangement joins TRBV6-5 to TRBJ1-2; the D gene is possibly TRBD1 (6 bases). The CDR3 extends over 14 amino acids. V was cut by 6 bases and J by 6 bases, with 17 bases left in between. Germline V lookup: CDR1 MNHEY, CDR2 SVGAGI. CDR3 in amino acids: CASRPPGGADGYTF. CDR3 coding DNA: TGTGCCAGCAGGCCCCCTGGGGGCGCCGATGGCTACACCTTC.

V and J are TRBV2 and TRBJ1-6; possible D gene TRBD1, 5 bases. In germline, CDR1 is SNHLY, CDR2 FYNNEI. The CDR3 contains 14 residues. V was trimmed by 1 base and J by 8 bases, leaving 9 bases between them. The CDR3 DNA sequence: TGTGCCAGCAGTGAAGGGGGGGGTTATTCACCCCTCCACTTT. Residues: CASSEGGGYSPLHF.

This clone occurred a few times. The chain combines TRBV3-1 (or the pseudogene TRBV3-2) with TRBJ1-3; D is unclear. Trimming stripped 0 bases from V and 9 bases from J, with 9 bases between. The CDR3 runs to 13 residues. Germline V gene data show CDR1 as LGHDT and CDR2 as YNNKEL (reference sequence). CDR3 region: CASSQDLVSTIYF. The DNA for the CDR3 is TGTGCCAGCAGCCAAGATCTTGTGAGCACCATATATTTT.

This clone has just one count. The CDR3 nucleotides read TGTGCCAGCAGTGGTCTGAGGCAGAACAATGAGCAGTTCTTC. Translating gives CASSGLRQNNEQFF. V and J are TRBV2 and TRBJ2-1; D is unclear. This CDR3 is built from 14 residues. Germline assignment: CDR1 SNHLY and CDR2 FYNNEI. Trimming took off 4 bases at V and 5 bases at J, with 12 bases between the two ends.